A single sample is the source of the 3 T cell receptor beta chains below, sequenced in a study of blood T cell repertoires in COVID-19 (TCRdb year 2020). Libraries came from the immunoSEQ multiplex PCR assay. This immuneACCESS table, as held by TCRdb, lists in-frame sequences with V and J called but not all clones. Of the missing ones, under half trace to an unresolved V gene in checked studies; the others have no known cause. The sample table shows 180,000 or so clones, and around 87% are seen once. The ten largest clones represent 0.99% of the sample. The material sequenced was peripheral blood. All receptors derive from a man between 18 and 29 years old with acute or convalescent COVID-19.

The chain recombines TRBV9 with TRBJ1-3, with 7 bases matching TRBD1. Germline CDR1 SGDLS, CDR2 YYNGEE. There are 13 residues in the CDR3. Germline trimming cut 0 bases from V and 9 bases from J; bases unmatched to any gene: 3. The CDR3 coding sequence is TGTGCCAGCAGCGTAGAGGGGGCGGGCACCATATATTTT. This encodes CASSVEGAGTIYF.

This chain joins TRBV21-1 and TRBJ1-3. TRBV21-1 is shown as a pseudogene. This CDR3 region has 15 residues. CDR3 DNA sequence: TGTGCCAGAACCTTCTTTGATCTCGGTGGAAACACCATATATTTT. As protein: CARTFFDLGGNTIYF.

The J gene is TRBJ2-7, the V gene TRBV18; TRBD1 aligns across 7 bases. This CDR3 contains 16 residues. The V gene end was trimmed by 0 bases and the J gene end by 6 bases; junction bases not matched to a gene: 11. Germline V lookup: CDR1 KGHSH, CDR2 LQKENI. DNA for the CDR3: TGTGCCAGCTCACCACCGGGGGACAGTGTTCTCAGCGAGCAGTACTTC. It specifies CASSPPGDSVLSEQYF.